One sample yielded the 25 T cell receptor beta chains listed below, sequenced in a study of blood T cell repertoires in COVID-19. Sequencing was performed with immunoSEQ multiplex PCR; in TCRdb, only in-frame clones are kept and a portion is missing. The sample holds roughly 430,000 clones, 88% seen once. Sequencing used PBMCs or T cells enriched from blood (not recorded which). The receptors were sampled from a woman in her 40s with acute COVID-19.

The V call is TRBV9, the J call TRBJ2-3; the D gene is possibly TRBD2 (6 bases). CDR1 is SGDLS, CDR2 YYNGEE, per germline. V was clipped by 0 bases and J by 0 bases, with 11 bases between them. The CDR3 contains 16 residues. The CDR3 reads CASSVGLEASTDTQYF. The CDR3 region has the DNA TGTGCCAGCAGCGTAGGACTAGAGGCTAGCACAGATACGCAGTATTTT.

This chain uses TRBV19 with TRBJ1-2; 8 bases map to TRBD1. The germline CDR1 and CDR2 sequences are LNHDA and SQIVND (reference sequence). V lost 4 bases and J lost 7; bases outside the gene matches: 8. This CDR3 is 14 amino acids long. The CDR3 DNA sequence: TGTGCCAGTAGTACATCGACAGGGGTTGGTGGCTACACCTTC. Its translation: CASSTSTGVGGYTF.

This chain joins TRBV21-1 and TRBJ2-2; the table's D call, TRBD2, has no DNA check behind it. TRBV21-1 represents a pseudogene. The CDR3 sequence is 15 residues long. The CDR3 nucleotides are TGTGCCAGCAGCCCCGGGAATTGTTTGGCCGGGGAGCTGTTTTTT. It specifies CASSPGNCLAGELFF.

The chain couples TRBV6-5 to TRBJ2-5, with D possibly matching TRBD2 (6 bases). CDR1 is MNHEY, CDR2 SVGAGI, per germline. The CDR3 contains 12 residues. Trimming pared 6 bases from V and 5 bases from J, leaving 10 bases between. CDR3 protein: CASREGTETQYF. For the CDR3, the DNA is TGTGCCAGCAGGGAGGGTACCGAGACCCAGTACTTC.

The J gene is TRBJ1-1, the V gene TRBV5-4, with D possibly being TRBD1 (6 bases). V shed 0 bases and J shed 1 base, with 13 bases lying between them. The germline gives CDR1 SGHNT, CDR2 YYREEE (reference sequence). The length of the CDR3 is 16 residues. Here the CDR3 reads CASSLGAGARNTEAFF. The CDR3 DNA is TGTGCCAGCAGCTTGGGGGCAGGGGCACGGAACACTGAAGCTTTCTTT.

The chain joins TRBV14 to TRBJ1-2; D is uncertain. CDR1 and CDR2 from the germline V gene are SGHDN and FVKESK. V was trimmed by 2 bases and J by 7 bases, leaving 8 bases between them. The CDR3 sequence is 12 residues long. The CDR3 is CASSQLLFGYTF. CDR3 nucleotide sequence: TGTGCCAGCAGCCAACTTCTTTTTGGCTACACCTTC.

This clone appeared a single time. The chain recombines TRBV19 with TRBJ2-3, with 13 nucleotides matching TRBD2. CDR3 length: 16 amino acids. With V trimmed by 9 bases and J by 1 base, 7 bases remained unmatched. Per the germline V gene, CDR1 is LNHDA and CDR2 is SQIVND (reference sequence). CDR3 amino acids: CASRLAGGFGTDTQYF. Written as DNA, the CDR3 is TGTGCCAGCAGACTAGCGGGGGGTTTTGGCACAGATACGCAGTATTTT.

The chain joins TRBV18 to TRBJ1-1, with D perhaps TRBD1 (6 bases). This CDR3 is 15 amino acids long. CDR1 is KGHSH, CDR2 LQKENI, per germline. V shed 5 bases and J shed 1 base, with 14 bases lying between them. CDR3 loop: CASSESWGRNTEAFF. CDR3 in DNA: TGTGCCAGCTCAGAGTCGTGGGGGCGGAACACTGAAGCTTTCTTT.

V and J are TRBV23-1 and TRBJ1-3; D possibly corresponds to TRBD1 (6 bases). TRBV23-1 is recorded as an ORF, its role being uncertain. V lost 2 bases and J lost 8, with 13 bases in between. This CDR3 spans 14 amino acids. The CDR3 DNA sequence: TGCGCCAGCAGTCAAAGGGGGGGGGAAGACACCATATATTTT. Protein product: CASSQRGGEDTIYF.

J is TRBJ1-6 and V is TRBV7-2, with TRBD1 identical over 8 bases. V was pared by 5 bases and J by 10 bases, with 4 bases of the junction left unmatched. Germline lookup yields CDR1 SGHTA and CDR2 FQGNSA. The CDR3 spans 13 residues. The CDR3 DNA reads TGTGCCAGCAGCCCGGACAGGGAGTCACCCCTCCACTTT. Amino acids: CASSPDRESPLHF.

This rearrangement joins TRBV5-1 to TRBJ1-2; D gene unclear. Germline CDR1 and CDR2: SGHRS and YFSETQ. The CDR3 loop spans 14 amino acids. Trimming left V 0 bases short and J 8 bases short, with 14 bases between. The DNA for the CDR3 is TGCGCCAGCAGCTTGGAAAGCGGGCCTATAGGCTACACCTTC. Translation: CASSLESGPIGYTF. The complete variable domain, with remaining parts taken from reference TRBV5-1 and TRBJ1-2, reads KAGVTQTPRYLIKTRGQQVTLSCSPISGHRSVSWYQQTPGQGLQFLFEYFSETQRNKGNFPGRFSGRQFSNSRSEMNVSTLELGDSALYLCASSLESGPIGYTFGSGTRLTVV.

J is TRBJ2-7 and V is TRBV6-5; D unclear. This CDR3 is 12 amino acids long. Trimming stripped 8 bases from V and 2 bases from J, with 10 bases between. Looked up from germline, CDR1 is MNHEY and CDR2 is SVGAGI. CDR3 bases: TGTGCCAGCCAACAGCCGCCCTACGAGCAGTACTTC. Protein: CASQQPPYEQYF.

J is TRBJ1-5 and V is TRBV19, with D uncertain. CDR3 length: 11 residues. Trimming removed 3 bases at V and 11 bases at J, with 8 bases between. Germline assignment: CDR1 LNHDA and CDR2 SQIVND (reference sequence). In nucleotides, the CDR3 is TGTGCCAGTAGTATGGATCGGGCCCAGCATTTT. This sequence encodes CASSMDRAQHF.

V usage is TRBV4-1 and J usage is TRBJ2-2; 7 nucleotides align to TRBD2. The germline V gene encodes CDR1 MGHRA and CDR2 YSYEKL. The ends lost 2 bases at V and 3 bases at J; junction bases unmatched: 3. This CDR3 has 15 residues. The CDR3 region has the DNA TGCGCCAGCAGCCAAAGTGCGGGGGACACCGGGGAGCTGTTTTTT. The encoded protein is CASSQSAGDTGELFF.

The chain joins TRBV5-1 to TRBJ2-3, with TRBD2 matching over 12 bases. The junction had 4 bases not matched to a gene; V was cut back by 5 bases and J by 3 bases. The CDR3 runs 15 residues. Germline V gene sequence: CDR1 SGHRS, CDR2 YFSETQ. CDR3 DNA: TGCGCCAGCAGACCCGGGACTAGCGGGACAGATACGCAGTATTTT. It yields the protein CASRPGTSGTDTQYF.

The J gene is TRBJ1-2, the V gene TRBV18, with TRBD1 matching 7 bases. The CDR3 has 16 residues. V shed 3 bases and J 5 bases; nucleotides not matched to a gene: 12. Germline V gene lookup returns CDR1 KGHSH and CDR2 LQKENI. The CDR3 coding sequence is TGTGCCAGCTCACCTAACATCCAGGGGGAAGGTTATGGCTACACCTTC. Translated, it gives CASSPNIQGEGYGYTF.

This chain uses TRBV5-6 with TRBJ1-1; TRBD1 aligns across 8 bases. Per germline, CDR1 SGHDT and CDR2 YYEEEE. This CDR3 contains 14 residues. V lost 0 bases, J lost 4 bases, and 2 bases stayed unmatched. Here the CDR3 DNA reads TGTGCCAGCAGCTTGGGGACAGGGTTCACTGAAGCTTTCTTT. Amino acid sequence: CASSLGTGFTEAFF.

The genes are TRBV5-1 and TRBJ1-3, with D hard to call. The V and J ends lost 3 bases and 0 bases respectively, with 13 bases between them. Germline CDR1 SGHRS, CDR2 YFSETQ. The CDR3 length is 16 residues. CDR3 in DNA: TGCGCCAGCAGCTCGGAGGGCCCCAACTCTGGAAACACCATATATTTT. It codes for CASSSEGPNSGNTIYF.

The rearrangement uses TRBV7-2 and TRBJ2-7; 9 positions match TRBD2. J was trimmed by 5 bases and V by 1 base; bases with no gene match: 3. The V gene's germline CDR1 is SGHTA and CDR2 FQGNSA. This CDR3 region has 14 residues. The CDR3 here is CASSLGASGDEQYF. In DNA, the CDR3 is TGTGCCAGCAGCTTAGGGGCTAGCGGGGACGAGCAGTACTTC.

The gene calls are TRBV18 and TRBJ1-1; D possibly corresponds to TRBD1 (6 bases). The CDR3 is made up of 16 amino acids. Germline values: CDR1 KGHSH, CDR2 LQKENI. Deletions cut 4 bases from V and 3 bases from J, with 18 bases between. The CDR3 protein is CASSLKQGRLDTEAFF. In DNA, the CDR3 is TGTGCCAGCTCACTTAAACAGGGCAGGCTCGACACTGAAGCTTTCTTT.

The chain combines TRBV19 with TRBJ2-1; possible D gene TRBD2, 5 bases. Germline V gene lookup returns CDR1 LNHDA and CDR2 SQIVND (reference sequence). The V and J ends lost 5 bases and 1 base respectively, with 12 bases between them. The CDR3 extends over 15 amino acids. The CDR3 region is CASSPRTLSYNEQFF. The CDR3 DNA sequence: TGTGCCAGTAGTCCCAGGACTTTATCCTACAATGAGCAGTTCTTC.

There are a few counts of this clone. V usage is TRBV30 and J usage is TRBJ1-2; the D gene is possibly TRBD1 (5 bases). V was shortened by 0 bases and J by 3 bases, with 17 bases between the two germline ends. The germline CDR1 and CDR2 sequences are GTSNPN and SVGIG (reference sequence). This CDR3 has 16 residues. The CDR3 loop is CAWSVWDLKPHYGYTF. CDR3 DNA: TGTGCCTGGAGTGTATGGGACTTAAAACCCCACTATGGCTACACCTTC. The full variable domain, rest sourced from reference TRBV30 and TRBJ1-2, is SQTIHQWPATLVQPVGSPLSLECTVEGTSNPNLYWYRQAAGRGLQLLFYSVGIGQISSEVPQNLSASRPQDRQFILSSKKLLLSDSGFYLCAWSVWDLKPHYGYTFGSGTRLTVV.

The V and J genes are TRBV6-6 and TRBJ1-2, with 7 positions matching TRBD1. Trimming took 6 bases from V and 4 from J; bases not matched to a gene: 2. Germline V lookup: CDR1 MNHNY, CDR2 SVGAGI (reference sequence). This CDR3 is 12 amino acids long. CDR3 coding DNA: TGTGCCAGCAGGACAGGGTCCTATGGCTACACCTTC. It codes for CASRTGSYGYTF.

This clone was counted between two and nine times. The J gene is TRBJ1-5, the V gene TRBV12-3 or TRBV12-4, with D uncertain. Trimming left V 8 bases short and J 7 bases short, with 15 bases between. CDR3 length: 13 amino acids. The CDR3 DNA sequence: TGTGCCAGCGGAATCAACAGTGACCAGCCCCAGCATTTT. It yields the protein CASGINSDQPQHF.

The chain joins TRBV11-2 to TRBJ2-2; D call uncertain. This CDR3 has 15 amino acids. Germline V gene sequence: CDR1 SGHAT, CDR2 FQNNGV. V shed 1 base and J shed 0 bases, with 6 bases lying between them. The CDR3 region has the DNA TGTGCCAGCAGCTTAGCCAGGACGAACACCGGGGAGCTGTTTTTT. Amino acids: CASSLARTNTGELFF.